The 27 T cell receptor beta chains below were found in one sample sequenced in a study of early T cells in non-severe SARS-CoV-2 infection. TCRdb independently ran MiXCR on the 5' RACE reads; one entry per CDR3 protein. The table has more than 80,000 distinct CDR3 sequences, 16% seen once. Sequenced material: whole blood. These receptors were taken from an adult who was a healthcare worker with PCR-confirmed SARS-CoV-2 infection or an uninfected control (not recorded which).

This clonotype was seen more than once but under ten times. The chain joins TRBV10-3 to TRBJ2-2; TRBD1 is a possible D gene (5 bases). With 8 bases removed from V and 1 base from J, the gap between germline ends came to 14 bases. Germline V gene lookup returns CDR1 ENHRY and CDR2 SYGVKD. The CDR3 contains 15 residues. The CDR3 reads CAIAIGQGNTGELFF. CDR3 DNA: TGTGCCATCGCAATCGGGCAGGGGAACACCGGGGAGCTGTTTTTT.

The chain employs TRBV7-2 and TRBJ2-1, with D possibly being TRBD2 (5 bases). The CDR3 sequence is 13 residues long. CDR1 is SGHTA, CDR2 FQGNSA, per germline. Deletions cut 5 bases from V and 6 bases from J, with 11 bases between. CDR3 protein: CASSRDYRNEQFF. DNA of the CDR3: TGTGCCAGCAGCCGAGACTACCGCAATGAGCAGTTCTTC.

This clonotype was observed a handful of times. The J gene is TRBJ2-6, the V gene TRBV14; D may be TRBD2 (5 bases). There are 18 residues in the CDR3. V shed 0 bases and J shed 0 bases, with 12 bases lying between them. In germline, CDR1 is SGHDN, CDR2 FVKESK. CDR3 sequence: CASSQDEGYPSGANVLTF. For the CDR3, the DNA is TGTGCCAGCAGCCAAGATGAGGGCTACCCCTCTGGGGCCAACGTCCTGACTTTC.

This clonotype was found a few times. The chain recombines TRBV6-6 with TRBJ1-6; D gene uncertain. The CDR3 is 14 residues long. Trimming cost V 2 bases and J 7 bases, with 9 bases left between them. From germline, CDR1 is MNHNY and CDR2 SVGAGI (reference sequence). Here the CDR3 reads CASSYAGLNSPLHF. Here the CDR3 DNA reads TGTGCCAGCAGTTACGCTGGTTTGAATTCACCCCTCCACTTT.

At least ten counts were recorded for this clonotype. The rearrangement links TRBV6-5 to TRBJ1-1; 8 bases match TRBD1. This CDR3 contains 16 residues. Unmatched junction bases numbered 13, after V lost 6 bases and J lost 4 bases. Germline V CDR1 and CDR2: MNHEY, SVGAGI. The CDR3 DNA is TGTGCCAGCAGCCCCGGGCACTTTACAGGGGGCACTGAAGCTTTCTTT. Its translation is CASSPGHFTGGTEAFF.

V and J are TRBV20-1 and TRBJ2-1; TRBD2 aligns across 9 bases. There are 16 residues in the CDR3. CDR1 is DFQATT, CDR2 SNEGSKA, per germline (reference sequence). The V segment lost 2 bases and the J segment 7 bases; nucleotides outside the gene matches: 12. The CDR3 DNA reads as TGCAGTGCTAGACCCTTAGCGGGAGTCGGGCTGAATGAGCAGTTCTTC. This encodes CSARPLAGVGLNEQFF.

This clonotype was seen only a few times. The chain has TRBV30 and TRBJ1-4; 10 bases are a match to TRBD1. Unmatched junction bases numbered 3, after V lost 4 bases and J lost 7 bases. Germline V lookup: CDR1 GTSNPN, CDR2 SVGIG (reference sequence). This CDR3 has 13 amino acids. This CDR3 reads CAWMGQGSEKLFF. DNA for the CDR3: TGTGCCTGGATGGGACAGGGGAGTGAAAAACTGTTTTTT.

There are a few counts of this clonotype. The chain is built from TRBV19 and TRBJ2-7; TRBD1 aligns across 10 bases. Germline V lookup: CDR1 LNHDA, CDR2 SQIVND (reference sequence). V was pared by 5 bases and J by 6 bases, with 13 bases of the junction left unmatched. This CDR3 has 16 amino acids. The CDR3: CASSFLGTGDISEQYF. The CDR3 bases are TGTGCCAGTAGTTTCCTCGGGACAGGGGATATCTCCGAGCAGTACTTC.

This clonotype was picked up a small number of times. CDR3 bases: TGTGCCAGCAGCCAAGATCGACGGTCAGGGACTAGCGGACGACAAGAGACCCAGTACTTC. Its protein is CASSQDRRSGTSGRQETQYF. The chain couples TRBV3-1 to TRBJ2-5; 11 nucleotides line up with TRBD2. The V and J ends lost 0 bases and 2 bases, in that order; junction bases with no gene match: 14. The CDR3 spans 20 residues. The germline CDR1 and CDR2 sequences are LGHDT and YNNKEL (reference sequence).

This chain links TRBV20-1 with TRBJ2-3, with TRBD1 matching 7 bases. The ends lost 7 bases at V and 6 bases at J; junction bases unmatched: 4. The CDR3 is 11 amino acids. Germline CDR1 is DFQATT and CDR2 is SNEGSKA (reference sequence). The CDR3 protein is CSVPQGDTQYF. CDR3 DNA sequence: TGCAGTGTTCCACAGGGGGATACGCAGTATTTT.

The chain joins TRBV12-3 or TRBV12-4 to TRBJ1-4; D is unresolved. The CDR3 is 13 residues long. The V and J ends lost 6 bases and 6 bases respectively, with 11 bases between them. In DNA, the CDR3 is TGTGCCAGCAGGACGGGAGCGGATGAAAAACTGTTTTTT. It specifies CASRTGADEKLFF.

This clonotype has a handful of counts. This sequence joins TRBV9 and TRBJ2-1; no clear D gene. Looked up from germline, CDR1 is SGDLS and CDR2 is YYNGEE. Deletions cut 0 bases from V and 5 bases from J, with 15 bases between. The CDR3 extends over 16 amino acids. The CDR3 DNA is TGTGCCAGCAGCGTAGCCGGCGCTACCATGAACAATGAGCAGTTCTTC. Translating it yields CASSVAGATMNNEQFF.

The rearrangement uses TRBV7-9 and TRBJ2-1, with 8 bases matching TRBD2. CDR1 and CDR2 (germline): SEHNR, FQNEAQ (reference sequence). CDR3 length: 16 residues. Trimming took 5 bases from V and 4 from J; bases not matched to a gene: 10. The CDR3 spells CASSPWRGASYNEQFF. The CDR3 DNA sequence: TGTGCCAGCAGCCCTTGGCGGGGGGCCTCTTACAATGAGCAGTTCTTC.

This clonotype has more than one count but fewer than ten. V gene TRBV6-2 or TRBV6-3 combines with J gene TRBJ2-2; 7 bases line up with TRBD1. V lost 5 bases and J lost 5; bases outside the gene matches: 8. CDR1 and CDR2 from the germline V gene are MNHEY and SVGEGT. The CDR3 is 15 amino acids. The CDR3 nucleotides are TGTGCCAGCAGTGGACAGGCCAGAACAACCGGGGAGCTGTTTTTT. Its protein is CASSGQARTTGELFF.

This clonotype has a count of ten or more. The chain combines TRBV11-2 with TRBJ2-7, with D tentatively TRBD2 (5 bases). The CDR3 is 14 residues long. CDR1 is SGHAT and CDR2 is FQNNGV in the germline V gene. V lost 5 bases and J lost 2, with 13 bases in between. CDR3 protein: CASSVPGITYEQYF. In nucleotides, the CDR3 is TGTGCCAGCAGCGTACCGGGAATAACCTACGAGCAGTACTTC.

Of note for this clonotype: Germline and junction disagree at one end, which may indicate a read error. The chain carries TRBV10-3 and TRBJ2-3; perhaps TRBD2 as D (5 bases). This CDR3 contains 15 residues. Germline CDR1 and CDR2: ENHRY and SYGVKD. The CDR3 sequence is CVITRTRYYTDTQYF. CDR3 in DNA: TGTGTCATCACTAGAACCCGATACTACACAGATACGCAGTATTTT.

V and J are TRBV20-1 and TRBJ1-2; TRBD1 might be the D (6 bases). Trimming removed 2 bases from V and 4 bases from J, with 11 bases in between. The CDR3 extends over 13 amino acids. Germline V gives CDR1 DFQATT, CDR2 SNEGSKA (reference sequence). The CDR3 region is CSARLGQTYGYTF. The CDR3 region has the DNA TGCAGTGCTAGACTTGGACAGACCTATGGCTACACCTTC.

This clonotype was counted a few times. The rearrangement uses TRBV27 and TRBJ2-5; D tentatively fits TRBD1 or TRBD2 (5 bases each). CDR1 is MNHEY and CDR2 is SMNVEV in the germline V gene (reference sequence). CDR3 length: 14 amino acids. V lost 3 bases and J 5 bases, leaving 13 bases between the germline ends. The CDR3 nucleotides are TGTGCCAGCAGTTTTGGGACGATCAGGGAGACCCAGTACTTC. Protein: CASSFGTIRETQYF.

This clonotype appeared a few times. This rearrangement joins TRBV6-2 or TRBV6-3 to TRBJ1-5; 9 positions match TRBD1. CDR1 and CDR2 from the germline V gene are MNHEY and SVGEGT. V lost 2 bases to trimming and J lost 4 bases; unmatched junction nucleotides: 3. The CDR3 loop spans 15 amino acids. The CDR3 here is CASSYPGQGNQPQHF. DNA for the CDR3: TGTGCCAGCAGTTACCCGGGACAGGGTAATCAGCCCCAGCATTTT.

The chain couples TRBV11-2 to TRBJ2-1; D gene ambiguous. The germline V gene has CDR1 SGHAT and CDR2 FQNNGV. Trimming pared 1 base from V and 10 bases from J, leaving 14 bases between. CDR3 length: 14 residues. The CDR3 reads CASSLGPRNREQFF. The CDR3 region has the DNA TGTGCCAGCAGCTTAGGGCCTAGAAATCGAGAGCAGTTCTTC.

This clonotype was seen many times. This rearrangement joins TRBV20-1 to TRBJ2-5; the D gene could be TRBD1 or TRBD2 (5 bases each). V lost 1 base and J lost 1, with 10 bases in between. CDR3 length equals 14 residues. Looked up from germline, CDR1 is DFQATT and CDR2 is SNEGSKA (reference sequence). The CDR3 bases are TGCAGTGCTAGAGTTGGTGGGGGCCAAGAGACCCAGTACTTC. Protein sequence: CSARVGGGQETQYF.

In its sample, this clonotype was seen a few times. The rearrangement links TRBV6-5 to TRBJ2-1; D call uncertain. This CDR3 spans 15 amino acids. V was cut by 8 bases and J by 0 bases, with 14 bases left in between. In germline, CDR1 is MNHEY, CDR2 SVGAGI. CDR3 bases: TGTGCCAGCCGATTTGGTGGGCTCTCCTACAATGAGCAGTTCTTC. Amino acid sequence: CASRFGGLSYNEQFF.

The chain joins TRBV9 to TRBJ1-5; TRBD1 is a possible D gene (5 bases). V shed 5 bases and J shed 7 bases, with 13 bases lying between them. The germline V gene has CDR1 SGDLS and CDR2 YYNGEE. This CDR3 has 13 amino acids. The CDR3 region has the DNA TGTGCCAGCAGTCCCGGGGGGTGGCAGCCCCAGCATTTT. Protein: CASSPGGWQPQHF.

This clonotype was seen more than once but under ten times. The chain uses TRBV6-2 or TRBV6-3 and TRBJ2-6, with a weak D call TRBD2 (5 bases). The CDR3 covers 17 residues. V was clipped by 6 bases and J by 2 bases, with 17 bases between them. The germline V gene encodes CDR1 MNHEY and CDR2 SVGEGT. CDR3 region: CASSSNIGKTGANVLTF. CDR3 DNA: TGTGCCAGCAGCTCAAATATCGGGAAGACTGGGGCCAACGTCCTGACTTTC.

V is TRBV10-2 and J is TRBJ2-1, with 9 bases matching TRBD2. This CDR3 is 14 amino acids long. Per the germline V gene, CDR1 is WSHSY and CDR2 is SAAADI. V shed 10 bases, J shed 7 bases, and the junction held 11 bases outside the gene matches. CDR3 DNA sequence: TGCGCCACTAGGGAGGCGGGGGGGCGGAATGAGCAGTTCTTC. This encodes CATREAGGRNEQFF.

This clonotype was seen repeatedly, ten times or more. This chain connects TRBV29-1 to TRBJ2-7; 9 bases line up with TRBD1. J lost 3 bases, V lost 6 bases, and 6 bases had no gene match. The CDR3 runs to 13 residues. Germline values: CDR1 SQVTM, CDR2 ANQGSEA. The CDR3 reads CSVTPGQGYEQYF. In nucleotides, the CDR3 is TGCAGCGTGACACCGGGACAGGGCTACGAGCAGTACTTC.

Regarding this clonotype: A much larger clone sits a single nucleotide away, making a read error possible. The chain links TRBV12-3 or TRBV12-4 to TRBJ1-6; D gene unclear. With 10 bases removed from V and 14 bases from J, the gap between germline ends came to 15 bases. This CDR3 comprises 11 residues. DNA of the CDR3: TGTGCCAACACCGACTCCCTTACCCTCCACTTT. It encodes CANTDSLTLHF.